This record concerns one T cell receptor beta chain sequence. This sample was included in a study of OX40 agonist ivuxolimab in advanced cancers. The germline CDR1 and CDR2 sequences are GTSNPN and SVGIG (reference sequence). The CDR3 consists of 15 residues. The V and J ends lost 0 bases and 4 bases respectively, with 15 bases between them. Only in-frame clones appear in the TCRdb table, and some are missing; sequencing was by immunoSEQ multiplex PCR. This sample has 95,000 to 100,000 clones, with 90% found just once. This material consisted of CD4+ or CD8+ T cells sorted from blood, taken in a trial of the OX40 agonist ivuxolimab. This chain connects TRBV30 to TRBJ1-1, with unresolved D. This receptor was taken from an adult with an advanced solid tumor such as melanoma, head and neck, liver or kidney cancer. The CDR3 DNA follows: TGTGCCTGGAGTGTACCTGGGGAATCGACCACTGAAGCTTTCTTT. This encodes CAWSVPGESTTEAFF.